The 14 T cell receptor beta chains in this list originate from one sample, sequenced in a study of CD8 T cells in Susac syndrome. After extraction with the RNeasy kit, roughly 0.45 to 1 ug of the RNA was reverse transcribed using random hexamers. A single record per CDR3 protein comes from TCRdb applying MiXCR to the immunoSEQ multiplex PCR reads. The sample records approximately 150,000 distinct CDR3 sequences, 85% to 95% being singletons. The sample taken for sequencing was CD4+ T cells from PBMCs. The receptors shown here come from a human donor with multiple sclerosis.

The rearrangement uses TRBV6-5 and TRBJ1-2; D is ambiguous. Trimming took 6 bases from V and 4 from J, leaving 6 bases between them. CDR3 length equals 11 residues. CDR1 is MNHEY, CDR2 SVGAGI, per germline. This CDR3 reads CASSSGYGYTF. In nucleotides, the CDR3 is TGTGCCAGCAGCTCAGGCTATGGCTACACCTTC.

The chain employs TRBV29-1 and TRBJ1-1, with 8 bases that match TRBD1. V shed 7 bases and J 5 bases; nucleotides not matched to a gene: 6. The CDR3 runs to 12 residues. Looked up from germline, CDR1 is SQVTM and CDR2 is ANQGSEA. CDR3 sequence: CSATGVGTEAFF. The CDR3 DNA reads as TGCAGCGCGACAGGGGTCGGGACTGAAGCTTTCTTT.

This clonotype has just one count. The rearrangement joins TRBV2 to TRBJ1-5; TRBD1 is a possible D gene (5 bases). The V end was cut by 4 bases, the J end by 5 bases, with 12 bases between. This CDR3 comprises 14 residues. Per germline, CDR1 SNHLY and CDR2 FYNNEI. The CDR3 DNA follows: TGTGCCAGCAGTGTGGGGACTCCCCATCAGCCCCAGCATTTT. This sequence encodes CASSVGTPHQPQHF.

The sample holds one count of this clonotype. The V and J genes are TRBV20-1 and TRBJ2-3; perhaps TRBD1 as D (6 bases). Germline lookup yields CDR1 DFQATT and CDR2 SNEGSKA (reference sequence). Trimming pared 0 bases from V and 2 bases from J, leaving 12 bases between. CDR3 length: 15 residues. The CDR3 sequence is CSARDPRTVTDTQYF. The CDR3 coding sequence is TGCAGTGCTAGAGATCCCCGGACAGTCACAGATACGCAGTATTTT.

This clonotype showed up just once. The chain joins TRBV28 to TRBJ2-7, with D uncertain. This CDR3 is built from 15 residues. Germline lookup yields CDR1 MDHEN and CDR2 SYDVKM. With 2 bases removed from V and 0 bases from J, the gap between germline ends came to 11 bases. The CDR3 sequence: CASSLIWGSSYEQYF. CDR3 in DNA: TGTGCCAGCAGTTTAATATGGGGAAGCTCCTACGAGCAGTACTTC.

The V call is TRBV29-1, the J call TRBJ2-1; 8 nucleotides agree with TRBD2. This CDR3 region has 13 residues. Germline V gives CDR1 SQVTM, CDR2 ANQGSEA. The V gene end was trimmed by 2 bases and the J gene end by 9 bases; junction bases not matched to a gene: 6. The CDR3 loop reads CSVERVAGFEQFF. The DNA for the CDR3 is TGCAGCGTTGAAAGGGTAGCGGGGTTTGAGCAGTTCTTC.

V is TRBV20-1 and J is TRBJ2-5, with D unclear. Germline CDR1 DFQATT, CDR2 SNEGSKA (reference sequence). Trimming removed 3 bases from V and 2 bases from J, with 10 bases in between. The CDR3 spans 13 residues. CDR3 nucleotides: TGCAGTGCTAGTCGGGCAGAACAAGAGACCCAGTACTTC. It codes for CSASRAEQETQYF.

The gene calls are TRBV5-1 and TRBJ1-2; TRBD1 matches at 7 bases. V lost 4 bases, J lost 6 bases, and 9 bases stayed unmatched. The CDR3 totals 14 residues. Germline V gene sequence: CDR1 SGHRS, CDR2 YFSETQ. CDR3 loop: CASSSRQGTDGYTF. CDR3 nucleotides: TGCGCCAGCAGCAGTCGACAGGGAACGGATGGCTACACCTTC. The entire variable domain, with the rest obtained from reference TRBV5-1 and TRBJ1-2, is as follows: KAGVTQTPRYLIKTRGQQVTLSCSPISGHRSVSWYQQTPGQGLQFLFEYFSETQRNKGNFPGRFSGRQFSNSRSEMNVSTLELGDSALYLCASSSRQGTDGYTFGSGTRLTVV.

The rearrangement links TRBV16 to TRBJ2-1, with TRBD1 identical over 12 bases. The trim removed 3 bases at V and 6 bases at J, leaving 3 bases unmatched. Germline CDR1 reads KGHSY; CDR2 reads FQNENV. This CDR3 is 15 amino acids long. This chain's CDR3 is CASSQGQGAVNEQFF. The CDR3 DNA sequence: TGTGCCAGCAGCCAGGGACAGGGGGCGGTCAATGAGCAGTTCTTC.

V usage is TRBV30 and J usage is TRBJ2-5; D might be TRBD2 (6 bases). The CDR3 has 14 amino acids. Germline V lookup: CDR1 GTSNPN, CDR2 SVGIG (reference sequence). Trimming took off 3 bases at V and 1 base at J, with 12 bases between the two ends. The DNA of the CDR3 is TGTGCCTGGAGAGTCCCCGGGGGCCAAGAGACCCAGTACTTC. It yields the protein CAWRVPGGQETQYF.

This sequence joins TRBV7-6 and TRBJ2-1, with 8 positions matching TRBD1. Germline CDR1 reads SGHVS; CDR2 reads FNYEAQ. The CDR3 totals 15 residues. Germline trimming cut 0 bases from V and 10 bases from J; bases unmatched to any gene: 8. CDR3 sequence (DNA): TGTGCCAGCAGCTTAGCGGCAGGGGGCGGTTTCGAGCAGTTCTTC. It translates to CASSLAAGGGFEQFF.

The chain combines TRBV29-1 with TRBJ1-1; D might be TRBD1 (6 bases). V lost 6 bases and J 8 bases, leaving 10 bases between the germline ends. Germline V gene data show CDR1 as SQVTM and CDR2 as ANQGSEA. CDR3 length: 10 amino acids. The CDR3 DNA is TGCAGCGTGAGACAGGTAGAAGCTTTCTTT. Protein product: CSVRQVEAFF.

The CDR3 protein is CASRALLAESTDTQYF. Written as DNA, the CDR3 is TGTGCCAGCAGGGCCCTACTAGCGGAGAGCACAGATACGCAGTATTTT. The chain uses TRBV7-9 and TRBJ2-3; 8 bases are shared with TRBD2. Germline trimming cut 6 bases from V and 0 bases from J; bases unmatched to any gene: 8. Germline values: CDR1 SEHNR, CDR2 FQNEAQ (reference sequence). CDR3 size: 16 residues. Supplemented by reference TRBV7-9 and TRBJ2-3, the full variable domain reads DTGVSQNPRHKITKRGQNVTFRCDPISEHNRLYWYRQTLGQGPEFLTYFQNEAQLEKSRLLSDRFSAERPKGSFSTLEIQRTEQGDSAMYLCASRALLAESTDTQYFGPGTRLTVL.

The chain combines TRBV27 with TRBJ2-1; a weak D match, TRBD2 (6 bases). V lost 8 bases and J 0 bases, leaving 11 bases between the germline ends. This CDR3 comprises 14 residues. In germline, CDR1 is MNHEY, CDR2 SMNVEV (reference sequence). The DNA of the CDR3 is TGTGCCAGCGCGGGAACAGGCTCCTACAATGAGCAGTTCTTC. Translation: CASAGTGSYNEQFF.